Each of the 27 T cell receptor beta chains below was sequenced from the same sample in a study of CD8 T cells in ankylosing spondylitis. A single record per CDR3 protein comes from TCRdb applying MiXCR to the 5' RACE reads. The sample carries approximately 240,000 distinct CDR3 sequences, about 10% recorded once. Sequencing used blood, either unsorted or a sorted T cell fraction (not recorded which). The receptors come from a male donor with ankylosing spondylitis or in good health (not recorded which).

This clonotype was recorded at least ten times. This chain connects TRBV3-1 to TRBJ2-1; TRBD2 aligns across 8 bases. In germline, CDR1 is LGHDT, CDR2 YNNKEL (reference sequence). With V trimmed by 11 bases and J by 7 bases, 10 bases remained unmatched. The CDR3 is made up of 13 amino acids. In nucleotides, the CDR3 is TGTGCCGCCCGGGGTAGCGGGGAAAATGAGCAGTTCTTC. As protein: CAARGSGENEQFF.

In its sample, this clonotype was seen many times. The chain employs TRBV7-9 and TRBJ1-1; TRBD1 might be the D (6 bases). The CDR3 extends over 14 amino acids. With 4 bases removed from V and 5 bases from J, the gap between germline ends came to 14 bases. CDR1 is SEHNR, CDR2 FQNEAQ, per germline (reference sequence). The CDR3 sequence: CASSYWDQGTEAFF. The DNA of the CDR3 is TGTGCCAGCAGCTATTGGGACCAGGGGACTGAAGCTTTCTTT.

This clonotype was found many times. The chain has TRBV11-2 and TRBJ2-3, with 9 bases fitting TRBD2. With V trimmed by 4 bases and J by 2 bases, 10 bases remained unmatched. CDR3 length equals 17 residues. Per germline, CDR1 SGHAT and CDR2 FQNNGV. Here the CDR3 reads CASSSRDSGGPTDTQYF. CDR3 DNA sequence: TGTGCCAGCAGCTCCCGAGATAGCGGGGGACCCACAGATACGCAGTATTTT.

This clonotype was observed a few times. This rearrangement joins TRBV30 to TRBJ1-1; D is unresolved. This CDR3 contains 13 residues. The V gene's germline CDR1 is GTSNPN and CDR2 SVGIG (reference sequence). The V end lost 3 bases, the J end lost 1 base, and 9 bases lay between the germline ends. CDR3 in amino acids: CAWRDWKNTEAFF. The CDR3, as DNA: TGTGCCTGGAGGGACTGGAAGAACACTGAAGCTTTCTTT.

This clonotype has at least ten counts. The V gene is TRBV18, the J gene TRBJ2-2; no reliable D call. V was trimmed by 6 bases and J by 1 base, leaving 12 bases between them. This CDR3 is 15 amino acids long. The V gene's germline CDR1 is KGHSH and CDR2 LQKENI. As DNA, the CDR3 is TGTGCCAGCTCCCCCGCCTCCGGGAACACCGGGGAGCTGTTTTTT. It codes for CASSPASGNTGELFF.

This clonotype was seen repeatedly, ten times or more. This rearrangement joins TRBV20-1 to TRBJ1-4; weak D call: TRBD1 (5 bases). V was shortened by 5 bases and J by 4 bases, with 17 bases between the two germline ends. Germline V lookup: CDR1 DFQATT, CDR2 SNEGSKA (reference sequence). This CDR3 comprises 15 residues. The CDR3 DNA reads as TGCAGTGCTCGTGGCGCAGGGTTTGATAATGAAAAACTGTTTTTT. Translating it yields CSARGAGFDNEKLFF.

This clonotype has a count of ten or more. This rearrangement joins TRBV5-1 to TRBJ1-4; tentatively, D is TRBD1 (6 bases). From germline, CDR1 is SGHRS and CDR2 YFSETQ. Trimming shortened V by 1 base and J by 5 bases, and 12 bases separated the two germline ends. CDR3 size: 15 residues. Here the CDR3 DNA reads TGCGCCAGCAGCTTGCCTAGGGGGGAGAATGAAAAACTGTTTTTT. Its protein is CASSLPRGENEKLFF.

In its sample, this clonotype was seen many times. The J gene is TRBJ2-7, the V gene TRBV28, with unresolved D. The germline V gene encodes CDR1 MDHEN and CDR2 SYDVKM. Deletions cut 5 bases from V and 2 bases from J, with 16 bases between. The CDR3 has 15 amino acids. CDR3 DNA sequence: TGTGCCAGCAGTGATAGACGGATCCAAGCCTACGAGCAGTACTTC. It is translated as CASSDRRIQAYEQYF.

This clonotype came up many times. V is TRBV12-3 or TRBV12-4 and J is TRBJ1-2, with a possible D match to TRBD1 (5 bases). V lost 3 bases, J lost 3 bases, and 14 bases lay in between. The CDR3 totals 15 residues. CDR3 in DNA: TGTGCCAGCAGTTTGGTGGGAGGGACTGACTATGGCTACACCTTC. This translates into CASSLVGGTDYGYTF.

A few counts support this clonotype. The rearrangement joins TRBV2 to TRBJ1-1; unclear D gene. V was pared by 4 bases and J by 4 bases, with 13 bases between. This CDR3 has 14 residues. Germline V gene sequence: CDR1 SNHLY, CDR2 FYNNEI. CDR3 sequence reads: CASSAPAVGTEAFF. In DNA form, the CDR3 reads TGTGCCAGCAGTGCCCCAGCGGTGGGCACTGAAGCTTTCTTT.

This clonotype was found many times. The V gene is TRBV5-6, the J gene TRBJ1-2; D gene uncertain. Germline-derived CDR1 and CDR2 are SGHDT and YYEEEE. V gave up 7 bases and J gave up 8 bases, with 18 bases separating them. The CDR3 has 13 amino acids. The CDR3 protein is CASCGFTGGGYTF. CDR3 nucleotides: TGTGCCAGCTGTGGGTTTACGGGTGGCGGCTACACCTTC.

This clonotype was counted at least ten times. The chain uses TRBV5-1 and TRBJ2-7; TRBD2 matches at 14 bases. V shed 4 bases and J 7 bases; nucleotides not matched to a gene: 7. Germline loops: CDR1 SGHRS, CDR2 YFSETQ. This CDR3 contains 15 residues. This chain's CDR3 is CASSRGTSGSREQYF. DNA for the CDR3: TGCGCCAGCAGCCGCGGGACTAGCGGGAGTCGGGAGCAGTACTTC.

This clonotype was counted ten times or more. The rearrangement uses TRBV10-3 and TRBJ2-2; no clear D. V shed 0 bases and J shed 7 bases, with 3 bases lying between them. This CDR3 is 12 amino acids long. Germline V gene sequence: CDR1 ENHRY, CDR2 SYGVKD. Here the CDR3 reads CAISESVGELFF. The CDR3 nucleotides are TGTGCCATCAGTGAGTCGGTCGGGGAGCTGTTTTTT.

This clonotype appeared many times. V gene TRBV5-6 combines with J gene TRBJ2-7, with D uncertain. The V gene's germline CDR1 is SGHDT and CDR2 YYEEEE. Between the trimmed V and J ends, which lost 0 bases and 2 bases, there was a span of 9 bases. This CDR3 comprises 14 residues. The CDR3 is CASSLASDTYEQYF. In DNA, the CDR3 is TGTGCCAGCAGCTTGGCCTCGGATACCTACGAGCAGTACTTC.

At least ten counts were recorded for this clonotype. The chain combines TRBV5-1 with TRBJ2-7, with 7 nucleotides matching TRBD2. V gave up 4 bases and J gave up 2 bases; unmatched junction bases: 3. Per the germline V gene, CDR1 is SGHRS and CDR2 is YFSETQ. The CDR3 is made up of 13 amino acids. CDR3: CASSLGTTYEQYF. CDR3 DNA: TGCGCCAGCAGCCTCGGGACTACCTACGAGCAGTACTTC.

The rearrangement uses TRBV10-1 and TRBJ1-1; D remains ambiguous. CDR3 size: 13 residues. From germline, CDR1 is WNHNN and CDR2 SYGVQD (reference sequence). Trimming took off 7 bases at V and 1 base at J, with 10 bases between the two ends. CDR3 nucleotide sequence: TGCGCCAGCACCTTCGACTGGAACACTGAAGCTTTCTTT. Encoded protein: CASTFDWNTEAFF.

This clonotype was seen repeatedly, ten times or more. This chain connects TRBV12-3 or TRBV12-4 to TRBJ2-1, with 7 nucleotides matching TRBD1. The V gene end was trimmed by 6 bases and the J gene end by 1 base; junction bases not matched to a gene: 9. The length of the CDR3 is 16 residues. CDR3 nucleotides: TGTGCCAGCAGCAGACGGCAGGGGGTATCCTACAATGAGCAGTTCTTC. This encodes CASSRRQGVSYNEQFF.

This clonotype has ten or more counts. This sequence joins TRBV5-1 and TRBJ2-1; the match to TRBD2 covers 8 bases. CDR1 is SGHRS, CDR2 YFSETQ, per germline. The V segment lost 4 bases and the J segment 10 bases; nucleotides outside the gene matches: 7. The CDR3 spans 13 residues. The CDR3 coding sequence is TGCGCCAGCAGCCCAAGGACTAGCTTAGAGCAGTTCTTC. It specifies CASSPRTSLEQFF.

A note on this clonotype: A much larger clone is a single base away; this may be a read error. The chain is built from TRBV29-1 and TRBJ2-7; 7 bases are shared with TRBD2. Germline loops: CDR1 SQVTM, CDR2 ANQGSEA. V gave up 6 bases and J gave up 4 bases; unmatched junction bases: 6. This CDR3 comprises 12 residues. This chain's CDR3 is CSVVGGPYEQYF. The CDR3 bases are TGCAGCGTCGTGGGAGGGCCGTACGAGCAGTACTTC.

This clonotype was counted many times. The gene calls are TRBV12-3 or TRBV12-4 and TRBJ2-7; 7 bases align to TRBD2. This CDR3 comprises 15 residues. V lost 4 bases, J lost 4 bases, and 10 bases stayed unmatched. DNA for the CDR3: TGTGCCAGCAGTTCCCCTCGGACGGGACTATACGAGCAGTACTTC. Protein sequence: CASSSPRTGLYEQYF.

This clonotype was counted many times. This chain links TRBV13 with TRBJ2-3; possibly TRBD1 for D (6 bases). Germline CDR1 reads PRHDT; CDR2 reads FYEKMQ (reference sequence). V was pared by 5 bases and J by 5 bases, with 8 bases between. The CDR3 length is 12 residues. The chain's CDR3 is CASSPGEDTQYF. CDR3 coding DNA: TGTGCCAGCAGCCCAGGGGAAGATACGCAGTATTTT.

This clonotype showed up many times. CDR3 DNA sequence: TGCGCCAGCAGCTTGGAGGGGCTTCCGGGACAGCCCCAGCATTTT. This gives the protein CASSLEGLPGQPQHF. The chain uses TRBV5-1 and TRBJ1-5, with a tentative D call TRBD1 (5 bases). V lost 0 bases, J lost 7 bases, and 14 bases lay in between. The CDR3 contains 15 residues. The germline gives CDR1 SGHRS, CDR2 YFSETQ.

This clonotype was counted many times. The V gene is TRBV5-1, the J gene TRBJ2-7; 8 bases are shared with TRBD2. This CDR3 region has 14 residues. V dropped 0 bases and J dropped 2; count of bases not matched to a gene: 1. The germline V gene has CDR1 SGHRS and CDR2 YFSETQ. CDR3 amino acids: CASSLGLATYEQYF. The CDR3 DNA follows: TGCGCCAGCAGCTTGGGACTAGCGACCTACGAGCAGTACTTC.

This clonotype was counted many times. The chain employs TRBV5-1 and TRBJ2-2; D gene ambiguous. CDR1 and CDR2 from the germline V gene are SGHRS and YFSETQ. This CDR3 is 16 amino acids long. Trimming left V 1 base short and J 0 bases short, with 10 bases between. The DNA of the CDR3 is TGCGCCAGCAGCTTGAGGGTCCGCACGAACACCGGGGAGCTGTTTTTT. This translates into CASSLRVRTNTGELFF.

This clonotype has more than one count but fewer than ten. V and J are TRBV15 and TRBJ2-1; D is undetermined. Germline values: CDR1 LNHNV, CDR2 YYDKDF (reference sequence). This CDR3 comprises 13 residues. V lost 1 base and J lost 4, with 5 bases in between. As DNA, the CDR3 is TGTGCCACCAGCAGAGTGGAATACAATGAGCAGTTCTTC. Its translation is CATSRVEYNEQFF.

The chain employs TRBV11-3 and TRBJ2-7; D may be TRBD1 (5 bases). The CDR3 is made up of 13 amino acids. CDR1 and CDR2 from the germline V gene are SGHNT and YENEEA. With 7 bases removed from V and 3 bases from J, the gap between germline ends came to 13 bases. The CDR3 DNA reads TGTGCCAGCAATCCCACAGGCAGCTACGAGCAGTACTTC. Protein: CASNPTGSYEQYF. The full variable domain, completed using reference TRBV11-3 and TRBJ2-7, is EAGVVQSPRYKIIEKKQPVAFWCNPISGHNTLYWYLQNLGQGPELLIRYENEEAVDDSQLPKDRFSAERLKGVDSTLKIQPAELGDSAVYLCASNPTGSYEQYFGPGTRLTVT.

This clonotype was observed many times. The V gene is TRBV20-1, the J gene TRBJ2-3; D is unresolved. The CDR3 covers 14 residues. The V end was cut by 4 bases, the J end by 1 base, with 12 bases between. Germline CDR1 and CDR2: DFQATT and SNEGSKA (reference sequence). In DNA form, the CDR3 reads TGCAGTGCTATCGGTGGGTCCCGCACAGATACGCAGTATTTT. It is translated as CSAIGGSRTDTQYF.